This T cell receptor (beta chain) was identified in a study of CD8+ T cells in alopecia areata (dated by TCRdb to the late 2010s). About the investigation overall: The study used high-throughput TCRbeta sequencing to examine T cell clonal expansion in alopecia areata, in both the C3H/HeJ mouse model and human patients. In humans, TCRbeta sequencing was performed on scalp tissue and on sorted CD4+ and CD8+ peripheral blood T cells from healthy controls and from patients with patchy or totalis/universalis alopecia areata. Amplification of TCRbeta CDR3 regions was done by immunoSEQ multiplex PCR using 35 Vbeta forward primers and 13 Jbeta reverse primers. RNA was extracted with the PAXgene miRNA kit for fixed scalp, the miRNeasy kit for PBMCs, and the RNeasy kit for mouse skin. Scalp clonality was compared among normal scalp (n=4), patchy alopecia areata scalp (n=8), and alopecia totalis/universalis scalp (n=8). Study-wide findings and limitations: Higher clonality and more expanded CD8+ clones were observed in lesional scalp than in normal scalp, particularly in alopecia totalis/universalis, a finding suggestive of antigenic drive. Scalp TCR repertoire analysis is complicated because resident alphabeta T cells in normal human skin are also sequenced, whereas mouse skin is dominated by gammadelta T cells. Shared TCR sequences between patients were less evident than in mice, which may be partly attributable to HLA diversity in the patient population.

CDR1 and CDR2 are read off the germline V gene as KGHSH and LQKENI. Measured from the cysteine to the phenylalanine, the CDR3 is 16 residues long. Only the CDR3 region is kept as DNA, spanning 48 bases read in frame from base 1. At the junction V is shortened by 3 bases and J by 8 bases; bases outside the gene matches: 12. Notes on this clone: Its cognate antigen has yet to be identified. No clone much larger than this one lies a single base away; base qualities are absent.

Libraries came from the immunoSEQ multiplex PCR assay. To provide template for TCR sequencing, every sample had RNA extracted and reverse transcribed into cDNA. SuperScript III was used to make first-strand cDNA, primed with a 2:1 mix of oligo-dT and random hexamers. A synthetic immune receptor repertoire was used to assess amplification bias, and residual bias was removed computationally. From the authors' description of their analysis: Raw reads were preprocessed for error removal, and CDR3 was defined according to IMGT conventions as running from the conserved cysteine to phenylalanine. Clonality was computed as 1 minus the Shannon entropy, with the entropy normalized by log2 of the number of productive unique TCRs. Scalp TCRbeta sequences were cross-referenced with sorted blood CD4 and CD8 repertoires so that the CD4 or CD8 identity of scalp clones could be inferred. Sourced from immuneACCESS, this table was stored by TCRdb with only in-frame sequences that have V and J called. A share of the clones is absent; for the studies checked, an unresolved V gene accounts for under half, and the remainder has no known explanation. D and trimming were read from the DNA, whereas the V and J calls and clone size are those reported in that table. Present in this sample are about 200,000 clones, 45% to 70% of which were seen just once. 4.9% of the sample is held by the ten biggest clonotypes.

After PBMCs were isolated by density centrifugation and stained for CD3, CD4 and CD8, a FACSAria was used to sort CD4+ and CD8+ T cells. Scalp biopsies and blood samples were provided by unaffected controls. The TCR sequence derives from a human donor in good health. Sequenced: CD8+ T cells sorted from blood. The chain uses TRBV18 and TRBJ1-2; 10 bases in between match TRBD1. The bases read TGTGCCAGCTCACCGGTGTCGACAGGGGGCATGGAAGGCTACACCTTC. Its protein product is CASSPVSTGGMEGYTF.